This entry is about one T cell receptor beta chain. V was cut by 0 bases and J by 5 bases, with 14 bases left in between. This CDR3 spans 15 amino acids. CDR1 and CDR2 from the germline V gene are SGHRS and YFSETQ. Method: immunoSEQ multiplex PCR; TCRdb's copy keeps in-frame clones and lacks some. The sample has more than 300,000 clones, about 82% seen once. The treatment: around 19 received Ad26.COV2.S at low or high dose, single or two shots; roughly 5 received placebo; per-sample allocation not given. Sampling was done on day 63 after the first vaccine or placebo injection. The source of the sample is a study of Ad26.COV2.S vaccination and SARS-CoV-2 variants.

This clonotype originated in a person aged 18-65 years who received the Ad26.COV2.S COVID-19 vaccine or a placebo. Sequencing used peripheral blood, obtained in a trial of Ad26.COV2.S vaccine versus placebo. J is TRBJ1-1 and V is TRBV5-1; D may be TRBD1 (6 bases). The CDR3 protein is CASSLGLTGRTEAFF. Written as DNA, the CDR3 is TGCGCCAGCAGCTTGGGACTCACAGGGCGAACTGAAGCTTTCTTT.